This TCR beta chain was sequenced during a study of blood T cell repertoires in COVID-19. Looking at the study overall: Nucleic acid was either cDNA or gDNA, and it came from T cells, B-cell-depleted T cells, or PBMCs.

Authors' analysis steps: The assay estimated nucleated cells by amplifying reference gene primers. Assay used: immunoSEQ multiplex PCR; TCRdb lists only in-frame clones, some missing. The D gene and trimming were derived from the DNA, and the V and J assignments and clone size from that table. The sample comprises about 440,000 clones, 90% of which are singletons, and about 0.63% rests with the top ten. With 0 bases removed from V and 7 bases from J, the gap between germline ends came to 7 bases. Germline V CDR1 and CDR2: LNHNV, YYDKDF (reference sequence). The CDR3 has 13 residues. The sequenced material came from PBMCs or T cells enriched from blood (not recorded which). The receptor was isolated from a man younger than 35 who had recovered from COVID-19. The gene calls are TRBV15 and TRBJ1-5; D call uncertain. CDR3 region: CATSRDLEQPQHF. The DNA of the CDR3 is TGTGCCACCAGCAGAGATCTTGAGCAGCCCCAGCATTTT.